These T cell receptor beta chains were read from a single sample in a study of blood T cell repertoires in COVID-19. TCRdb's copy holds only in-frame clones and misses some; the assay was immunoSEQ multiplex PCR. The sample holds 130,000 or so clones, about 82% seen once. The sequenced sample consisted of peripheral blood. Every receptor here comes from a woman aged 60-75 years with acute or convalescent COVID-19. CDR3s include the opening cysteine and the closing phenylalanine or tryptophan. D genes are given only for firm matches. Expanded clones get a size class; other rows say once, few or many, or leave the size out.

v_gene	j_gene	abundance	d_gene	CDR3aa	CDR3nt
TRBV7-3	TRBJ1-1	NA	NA	CASSSSGYSEAFF	TGTGCCAGCAGCTCAAGCGGCTACAGTGAAGCTTTCTTT
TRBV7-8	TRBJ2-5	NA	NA	CASRPQEVARQETQYF	TGTGCCAGCAGGCCTCAGGAGGTAGCGCGTCAAGAGACCCAGTACTTC
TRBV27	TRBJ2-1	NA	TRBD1	CASSTGGPRAYNEQFF	TGTGCCAGCAGTACAGGGGGCCCGCGTGCCTACAATGAGCAGTTCTTC
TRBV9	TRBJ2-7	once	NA	CASSVDPGHIAYEQYF	TGTGCCAGCAGCGTAGACCCGGGACACATCGCCTACGAGCAGTACTTC
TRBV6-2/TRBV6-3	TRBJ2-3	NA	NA	CASSDLQGSGVDTQYF	TGTGCCAGCAGTGACCTTCAGGGGAGTGGGGTAGATACGCAGTATTTT
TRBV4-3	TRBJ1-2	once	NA	CASSQVGGYGYTF	TGCGCCAGCAGCCAAGTTGGAGGCTATGGCTACACCTTC
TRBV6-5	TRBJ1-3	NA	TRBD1	CASSWTGVDGNTIYF	TGTGCCAGCAGCTGGACAGGGGTGGACGGAAACACCATATATTTT
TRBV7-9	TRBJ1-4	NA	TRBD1	CASSDRALGEKLFF	TGTGCCAGCAGCGACAGGGCATTAGGTGAAAAACTGTTTTTT
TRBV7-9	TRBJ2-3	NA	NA	CASSLESSTDTQYF	TGTGCCAGCAGCTTAGAAAGCTCCACAGATACGCAGTATTTT
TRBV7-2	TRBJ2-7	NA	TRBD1	CASSLGGRGRNEQYF	TGTGCCAGCAGCTTAGGGGGCAGGGGGCGAAACGAGCAGTACTTC